This T cell receptor (beta chain) was identified during a study of blood T cell repertoires in COVID-19. The CDR3 has 13 amino acids. Deletions cut 8 bases from V and 1 base from J, with 12 bases between. From germline, CDR1 is MNHEY and CDR2 SMNVEV (reference sequence). Sequencing was performed with immunoSEQ multiplex PCR; in TCRdb, only in-frame clones are kept and a portion is missing. The repertoire consists of under 100,000 clones, with over 75% occurring once and the leading ten covering approximately 18%. V and J are TRBV27 and TRBJ2-7; D might be TRBD1 (6 bases). The sequenced sample consisted of peripheral blood. The sequence was collected from a human donor in a cohort sampled during active COVID-19. CDR3 loop: CASGGHTSYEQYF. In DNA form, the CDR3 reads TGTGCCAGCGGGGGACATACATCCTACGAGCAGTACTTC.